The 29 T cell receptor beta chains listed next were all sequenced from one sample in a study of shared clonotypes between healthy human individuals. Here immunoSEQ multiplex PCR was the method, and the copy in TCRdb shows in-frame clones only, minus some. The data show over a million clones, approximately 98.5% seen once. The source material was naive CD4+ T cells sorted from blood. The subset here: CD45RA+ positively selected. The source of these receptors is a man in his thirties or forties in good health.

The chain is built from TRBV15 and TRBJ2-1; D perhaps matches TRBD2 (5 bases). V lost 1 base, J lost 0 bases, and 7 bases lay in between. Per germline, CDR1 LNHNV and CDR2 YYDKDF (reference sequence). CDR3 size: 15 residues. CDR3 nucleotide sequence: TGTGCCACCAGCAGAGCGGGGAACTCCTACAATGAGCAGTTCTTC. It translates to CATSRAGNSYNEQFF.

The rearrangement uses TRBV2 and TRBJ1-5; D is unclear. This CDR3 spans 13 amino acids. The V end lost 1 base, the J end lost 8 bases, and 9 bases lay between the germline ends. Germline values: CDR1 SNHLY, CDR2 FYNNEI. The chain's CDR3 is CASSEESPEPQHF. CDR3 nucleotides: TGTGCCAGCAGTGAAGAATCTCCGGAGCCCCAGCATTTT.

The CDR3 nucleotides read TGTGCCAGCAGTTTACTCGCCTACAATAGGAATCAGCCCCAGCATTTT. Translated, it gives CASSLLAYNRNQPQHF. This chain joins TRBV28 and TRBJ1-5, with D hard to call. Trimming pared 2 bases from V and 4 bases from J, leaving 15 bases between. CDR3 size: 16 residues. Germline V gives CDR1 MDHEN, CDR2 SYDVKM.

The rearrangement joins TRBV28 to TRBJ2-5; 8 bases fit TRBD1. Germline lookup yields CDR1 MDHEN and CDR2 SYDVKM. The V segment lost 5 bases and the J segment 4 bases; nucleotides outside the gene matches: 9. CDR3 length: 15 residues. The CDR3 DNA reads as TGTGCCAGCAGTGCAACAGGGGGTTGGGTAGAGACCCAGTACTTC. The encoded protein is CASSATGGWVETQYF.

The chain carries TRBV6-5 and TRBJ1-1, with 7 bases fitting TRBD1. Germline CDR1 reads MNHEY; CDR2 reads SVGAGI. The V segment lost 6 bases and the J segment 9 bases; nucleotides outside the gene matches: 7. This CDR3 contains 12 residues. The CDR3 DNA sequence: TGTGCCAGCAGAAACACAGGGGCTCAAGCTTTCTTT. This encodes CASRNTGAQAFF.

The V and J genes are TRBV6-6 and TRBJ2-7, with a tentative D call TRBD2 (5 bases). CDR1 MNHNY and CDR2 SVGAGI come from the germline V gene (reference sequence). Trimming shortened V by 7 bases and J by 1 base, and 14 bases separated the two germline ends. The CDR3 covers 14 residues. The CDR3 region is CASKELGPSYEQYF. CDR3 DNA: TGTGCCAGCAAGGAACTAGGGCCGTCCTACGAGCAGTACTTC.

The chain links TRBV25-1 to TRBJ2-4, with 9 bases lining up with TRBD1. After removal of 8 bases from V and 4 bases from J, the junction contained 3 bases not matched to a gene. The CDR3 covers 13 residues. Germline CDR1 MGHDK, CDR2 SYGVNS. This CDR3 is CASRDRGKNIQYF. CDR3 nucleotide sequence: TGTGCCAGCCGAGACAGGGGGAAAAACATTCAGTACTTC.

V and J are TRBV11-2 and TRBJ2-7; 8 nucleotides agree with TRBD2. V lost 9 bases and J lost 2; bases outside the gene matches: 6. Germline V gives CDR1 SGHAT, CDR2 FQNNGV. The CDR3 has 13 residues. This chain's CDR3 is CARVLAATYEQYF. CDR3 DNA: TGTGCCAGAGTACTAGCGGCAACCTACGAGCAGTACTTC.

The V and J genes are TRBV7-6 and TRBJ1-3; D is undetermined. The CDR3 is 18 residues long. Germline CDR1 reads SGHVS; CDR2 reads FNYEAQ. Deletions cut 0 bases from V and 2 bases from J, with 17 bases between. CDR3 sequence reads: CASSLALSLGATGNTIYF. In DNA form, the CDR3 reads TGTGCCAGCAGCTTAGCCCTCTCGTTGGGAGCTACTGGAAACACCATATATTTT.

The rearrangement links TRBV9 to TRBJ1-1, with D perhaps TRBD1 (6 bases). The germline V gene encodes CDR1 SGDLS and CDR2 YYNGEE. The CDR3 consists of 15 residues. V lost 3 bases and J lost 7, with 19 bases in between. The CDR3, as DNA: TGTGCCAGCAGCGCCGTTCTTGGGGACACCGGTGAAGCTTTCTTT. It codes for CASSAVLGDTGEAFF.

This clone was seen only once. The rearrangement uses TRBV20-1 and TRBJ2-3; possibly TRBD2 for D (6 bases). Germline CDR1 is DFQATT and CDR2 is SNEGSKA (reference sequence). Trimming cost V 8 bases and J 4 bases, with 10 bases left between them. CDR3 length: 11 amino acids. CDR3 bases: TGCAGTTTCATAGCGGCAGATACGCAGTATTTT. It specifies CSFIAADTQYF.

This clone occurred once. The chain recombines TRBV5-1 with TRBJ1-2, with 9 bases lining up with TRBD1. Germline CDR1 SGHRS, CDR2 YFSETQ. There are 13 residues in the CDR3. Trimming took 6 bases from V and 5 from J; bases not matched to a gene: 5. The CDR3 is CASMRGQGYGYTF. The CDR3 DNA reads TGCGCCAGCATGAGGGGACAGGGTTATGGCTACACCTTC.

The J gene is TRBJ2-1, the V gene TRBV29-1; D uncertain. This CDR3 region has 13 residues. V gave up 5 bases and J gave up 1 base, with 9 bases separating them. The germline CDR1 and CDR2 sequences are SQVTM and ANQGSEA. CDR3 amino acids: CSVSQISYNEQFF. CDR3 DNA sequence: TGCAGCGTTTCTCAGATATCCTACAATGAGCAGTTCTTC.

This chain joins TRBV27 and TRBJ2-1; tentative D call: TRBD2 (6 bases). CDR1 and CDR2 from the germline V gene are MNHEY and SMNVEV (reference sequence). V was trimmed by 3 bases and J by 4 bases, leaving 16 bases between them. This CDR3 has 16 amino acids. The CDR3 DNA is TGTGCCAGCAGTTTCACCTCATTAGCGGTATACAATGAGCAGTTCTTC. It specifies CASSFTSLAVYNEQFF.

V usage is TRBV6-1 and J usage is TRBJ2-7, with D uncertain. The V and J ends lost 4 bases and 9 bases respectively, with 19 bases between them. The CDR3 is 14 amino acids. Germline V CDR1 and CDR2: MNHNS, SASEGT. The CDR3 loop reads CASSGVSVTFWQYF. The CDR3 nucleotides read TGTGCCAGCAGTGGTGTCTCAGTTACCTTCTGGCAGTACTTC.

This clone was observed once. This rearrangement joins TRBV5-4 to TRBJ2-1, with unresolved D. Germline V lookup: CDR1 SGHNT, CDR2 YYREEE (reference sequence). The CDR3 length is 15 residues. V lost 4 bases to trimming and J lost 2 bases, with 13 bases between them. Written as DNA, the CDR3 is TGTGCCAGCAGCCCCCGCCTAGGAACCTACAATGAGCAGTTCTTC. Its protein is CASSPRLGTYNEQFF.

The rearrangement uses TRBV7-8 and TRBJ2-2, with 9 bases matching TRBD2. Losses at the gene ends were 6 bases for V and 5 bases for J; bases not matched to a gene: 7. The CDR3 runs to 15 residues. Germline CDR1 reads SGHVS; CDR2 reads FQNEAQ. The CDR3 DNA sequence: TGTGCCAGCAGGGTAGCGGGAGCGGGAACCGGGGAGCTGTTTTTT. It yields the protein CASRVAGAGTGELFF.

The chain employs TRBV29-1 and TRBJ2-7; 12 bases match TRBD2. The junction had 5 bases not matched to a gene; V was cut back by 6 bases and J by 5 bases. This CDR3 has 13 amino acids. The germline V gene has CDR1 SQVTM and CDR2 ANQGSEA. CDR3 sequence (DNA): TGCAGCGTCCCTAGCGGGAGGGCTCACGAGCAGTACTTC. The encoded protein is CSVPSGRAHEQYF.

V is TRBV21-1 and J is TRBJ2-4; TRBD2 is taken as the D call from the table, unchecked against the DNA. TRBV21-1 is recorded as a pseudogene. This CDR3 is 19 amino acids long. CDR3 amino acids: CASSKARWWSGRAKNIQYF. CDR3 nucleotides: TGTGCCAGCAGCAAAGCGAGGTGGTGGAGCGGGAGGGCCAAAAACATTCAGTACTTC.

A note on this clone: This CDR3 is also generated by other DNA sequences in the sample. This sequence joins TRBV5-1 and TRBJ1-1; D uncertain. V was trimmed by 3 bases and J by 4 bases, leaving 10 bases between them. This CDR3 is 13 amino acids long. Germline CDR1 SGHRS, CDR2 YFSETQ. DNA for the CDR3: TGCGCCAGCAGCTGGGGTCTGGGCACTGAAGCTTTCTTT. It encodes CASSWGLGTEAFF.

The rearrangement joins TRBV7-9 to TRBJ2-1, with D unclear. Trimming took 5 bases from V and 6 from J, leaving 5 bases between them. CDR3 length equals 11 residues. Germline assignment: CDR1 SEHNR and CDR2 FQNEAQ (reference sequence). CDR3 protein: CASSQPNEQFF. CDR3 in DNA: TGTGCCAGCAGCCAACCCAATGAGCAGTTCTTC.

V gene TRBV9 combines with J gene TRBJ2-7; TRBD1 matches at 9 bases. The CDR3 is made up of 17 amino acids. V shed 0 bases and J 4 bases; nucleotides not matched to a gene: 11. The germline CDR1 and CDR2 sequences are SGDLS and YYNGEE. CDR3 sequence: CASSVGPGQGRGYEQYF. CDR3 DNA sequence: TGTGCCAGCAGCGTAGGCCCTGGACAGGGGAGGGGATACGAGCAGTACTTC.

The chain couples TRBV11-2 to TRBJ2-7; the match to TRBD2 covers 11 bases. This CDR3 is built from 18 residues. The germline V gene encodes CDR1 SGHAT and CDR2 FQNNGV. After removal of 2 bases from V and 0 bases from J, the junction contained 9 bases not matched to a gene. DNA for the CDR3: TGTGCCAGCAGCTTACCTACTTTAACTAGCGGGAGCTCCTACGAGCAGTACTTC. It encodes CASSLPTLTSGSSYEQYF.

The chain joins TRBV5-1 to TRBJ2-7, with a possible D match to TRBD2 (9 bases). The V gene's germline CDR1 is SGHRS and CDR2 YFSETQ. This CDR3 contains 15 residues. V gave up 6 bases and J gave up 4 bases, with 20 bases separating them. In DNA, the CDR3 is TGCGCCAGCAAGACTAGCGGACAGGGAAGGTACGAGCAGTACTTC. Encoded protein: CASKTSGQGRYEQYF.

The chain employs TRBV5-4 and TRBJ2-7; D unresolved. The V gene's germline CDR1 is SGHNT and CDR2 YYREEE (reference sequence). CDR3 length: 13 amino acids. Trimming took 4 bases from V and 4 from J, leaving 12 bases between them. The chain's CDR3 is CASSPNTRYEQYF. The CDR3 DNA reads as TGTGCCAGCAGCCCGAATACGAGGTACGAGCAGTACTTC.

The rearrangement uses TRBV5-1 and TRBJ2-7; 10 bases are shared with TRBD2. From germline, CDR1 is SGHRS and CDR2 YFSETQ. The CDR3 spans 14 residues. J lost 7 bases, V lost 2 bases, and 6 bases had no gene match. CDR3: CASSLASGSEEQYF. The CDR3 nucleotides read TGCGCCAGCAGCTTAGCTAGCGGGAGTGAAGAGCAGTACTTC.

The rearrangement links TRBV15 to TRBJ2-7; perhaps TRBD2 as D (6 bases). V was clipped by 2 bases and J by 0 bases, with 17 bases between them. Germline CDR1 LNHNV, CDR2 YYDKDF (reference sequence). The CDR3 spans 17 residues. CDR3 sequence: CATSRSRGNPGSYEQYF. The CDR3 DNA is TGTGCCACCAGCAGATCCCGCGGGAACCCAGGCTCCTACGAGCAGTACTTC.

The chain joins TRBV29-1 to TRBJ2-3; 9 nucleotides align to TRBD1. The CDR3 spans 17 residues. Germline CDR1 and CDR2: SQVTM and ANQGSEA. V was clipped by 4 bases and J by 0 bases; unmatched bases: 11. The CDR3: CSVGSGTGFISTDTQYF. The DNA for the CDR3 is TGCAGCGTTGGATCCGGGACAGGGTTTATTAGCACAGATACGCAGTATTTT.

Details on this clone: Other DNA sequences of this sample code for an identical CDR3. The chain links TRBV18 to TRBJ2-1; 11 bases map to TRBD2. V lost 1 base, J lost 7 bases, and 3 bases stayed unmatched. Germline assignment: CDR1 KGHSH and CDR2 LQKENI. The CDR3 consists of 15 residues. The CDR3 nucleotides read TGTGCCAGCTCACCACTAGCGGGAGGGCCAAATGAGCAGTTCTTC. It yields the protein CASSPLAGGPNEQFF.